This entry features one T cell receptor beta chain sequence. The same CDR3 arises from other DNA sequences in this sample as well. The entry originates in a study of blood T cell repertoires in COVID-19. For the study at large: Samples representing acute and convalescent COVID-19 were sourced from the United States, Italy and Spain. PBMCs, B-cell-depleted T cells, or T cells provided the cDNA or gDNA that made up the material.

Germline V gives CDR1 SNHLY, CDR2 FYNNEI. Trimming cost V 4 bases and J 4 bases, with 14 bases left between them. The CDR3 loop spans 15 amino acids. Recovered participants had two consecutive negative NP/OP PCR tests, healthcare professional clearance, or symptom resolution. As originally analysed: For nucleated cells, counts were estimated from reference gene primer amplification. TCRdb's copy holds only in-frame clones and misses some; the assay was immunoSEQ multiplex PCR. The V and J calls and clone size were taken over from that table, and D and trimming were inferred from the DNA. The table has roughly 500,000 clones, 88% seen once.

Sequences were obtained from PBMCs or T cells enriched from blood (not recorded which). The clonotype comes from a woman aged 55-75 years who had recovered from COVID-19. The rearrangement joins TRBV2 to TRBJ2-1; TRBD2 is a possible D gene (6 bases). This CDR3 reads CASSAGSGGYNEQFF. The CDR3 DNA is TGTGCCAGCAGTGCCGGGAGTGGGGGTTACAATGAGCAGTTCTTC.